This T cell receptor beta chain was captured in a study of shared clonotypes between healthy human individuals. Germline loops: CDR1 SGHTA, CDR2 FQGNSA. The V and J ends lost 2 bases and 2 bases respectively, with 11 bases between them. This CDR3 has 15 residues. Nashville, Tennessee was home to all donors, who were Caucasian adults. Each cell subset's genomic DNA was divided evenly among several immunoSEQ plates. TCRdb's copy holds only in-frame clones and misses some; the assay was immunoSEQ multiplex PCR. This table has 600,000 to 800,000 clones, over 55% appearing once. General study results and limits: The small donor group covered limited genetic and exposure diversity. Memory subsets generally showed smaller estimated richness than naive subsets did.

This clone has only a few counts. What it binds is not known. V is TRBV7-2 and J is TRBJ2-3, with D tentatively TRBD1 (5 bases). The TCR comes from a woman aged 25 to 39 in good health. Sequencing was carried out using memory CD4+ T cells sorted from blood. Subset indicated: CD45RA-negative fraction. The CDR3 region has the DNA TGTGCCAGCAGCTTACAGGGAACTCACACAGATACGCAGTATTTT. Translated: CASSLQGTHTDTQYF.